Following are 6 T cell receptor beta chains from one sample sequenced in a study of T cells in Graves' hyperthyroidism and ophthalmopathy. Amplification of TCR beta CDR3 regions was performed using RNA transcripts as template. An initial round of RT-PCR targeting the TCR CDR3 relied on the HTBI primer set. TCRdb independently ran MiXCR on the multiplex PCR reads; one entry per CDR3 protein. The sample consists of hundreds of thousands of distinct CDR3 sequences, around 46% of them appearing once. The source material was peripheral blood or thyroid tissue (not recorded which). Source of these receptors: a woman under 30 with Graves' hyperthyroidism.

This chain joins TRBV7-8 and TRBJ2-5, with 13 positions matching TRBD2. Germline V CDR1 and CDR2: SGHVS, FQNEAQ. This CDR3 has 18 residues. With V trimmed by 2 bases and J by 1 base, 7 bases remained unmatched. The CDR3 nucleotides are TGTGCCAGCAGCTTACCAAGACTAGCGGGAGGCCTCCAAGAGACCCAGTACTTC. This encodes CASSLPRLAGGLQETQYF.

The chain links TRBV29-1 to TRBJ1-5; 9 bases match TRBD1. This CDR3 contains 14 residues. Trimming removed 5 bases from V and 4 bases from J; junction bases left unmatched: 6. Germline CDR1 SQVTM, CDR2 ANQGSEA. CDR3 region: CSVRQGQGNQPQHF. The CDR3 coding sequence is TGCAGCGTTAGACAGGGACAGGGAAATCAGCCCCAGCATTTT.

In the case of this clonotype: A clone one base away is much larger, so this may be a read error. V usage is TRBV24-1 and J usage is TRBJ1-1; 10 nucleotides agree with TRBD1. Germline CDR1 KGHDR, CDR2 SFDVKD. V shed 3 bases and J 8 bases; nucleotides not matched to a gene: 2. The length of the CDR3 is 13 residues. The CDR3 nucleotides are TGTGCCACCAGTGATGCGGGACAGGGGGAAGCTTTCTTT. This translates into CATSDAGQGEAFF.

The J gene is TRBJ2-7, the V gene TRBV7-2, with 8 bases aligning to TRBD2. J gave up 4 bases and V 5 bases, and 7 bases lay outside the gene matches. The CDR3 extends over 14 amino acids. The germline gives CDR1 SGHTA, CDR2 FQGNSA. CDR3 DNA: TGTGCCAGCAGCCACGCCGGGACTAGGTACGAGCAGTACTTC. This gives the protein CASSHAGTRYEQYF.

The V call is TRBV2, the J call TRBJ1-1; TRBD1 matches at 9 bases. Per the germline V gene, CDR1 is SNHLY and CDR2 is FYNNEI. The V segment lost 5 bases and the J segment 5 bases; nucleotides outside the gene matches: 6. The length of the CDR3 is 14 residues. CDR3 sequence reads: CASSTSTGGTEAFF. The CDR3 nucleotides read TGTGCCAGCAGTACCTCGACAGGGGGGACTGAAGCTTTCTTT.

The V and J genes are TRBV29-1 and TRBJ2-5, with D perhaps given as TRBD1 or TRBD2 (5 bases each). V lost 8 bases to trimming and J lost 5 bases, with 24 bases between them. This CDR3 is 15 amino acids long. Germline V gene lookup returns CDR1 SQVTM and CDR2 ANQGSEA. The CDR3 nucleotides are TGCAGCTTAACTATACCGGGGCTGGGCGGGGAGACCCAGTACTTC. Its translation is CSLTIPGLGGETQYF.